This T cell receptor (beta chain) was found in a study of blood T cell repertoires in COVID-19 (dated by TCRdb to the early 2020s). Background for the entire study: The collaborator samples originated in the United States, Italy and Spain and spanned the acute and convalescent phases of COVID-19. The prospective study material was composed of cDNA or gDNA derived from T cells, B-cell-depleted T cells, or PBMCs. Subjects who had been exposed to COVID-19, were actively infected with it, or had recovered from it provided the deeply sampled blood TCRbeta repertoires that made up the dataset. The repertoires were released in a freely available public database intended as a resource for research on the immune response to SARS-CoV-2. The samples were drawn from the first 160 participants of the ongoing ImmuneRACE study and from 1,200 or so subjects provided by 6 global collaborators. Nearly every sample came with metadata listing a de-identified subject ID, COVID-19 status, age in years and sex. HLA class I and class II types, where available, came from metadata supplied by the sample provider rather than from assay-based typing.

Enrolling through a virtual design, the prospective study's participants ranged in age from roughly 18 to 100 years and lived across about two dozen United States geographic areas. To assign participants to cohorts, the prospective study relied on clinical history that participants themselves reported in a screening survey and a study questionnaire. For ImmuneRACE Cohort 3, a participant was defined as recovered based on two consecutive negative NP/OP PCR tests, clearance by a healthcare professional, or resolution of symptoms. Mobile phlebotomists in the prospective study collected whole blood, serum and a nasopharyngeal or oropharyngeal swab from every participant. Additional blood draws and questionnaires over an approximately two-month period could optionally be provided by prospective study participants. Before DNA extraction, prospective study blood samples were shipped either frozen or at room temperature.

The immunoSEQ Assay, a bias-controlled multiplex PCR, was used to amplify TCRbeta CDR3 regions from genomic DNA. In the paper's pipeline: The number of nucleated cells in each sample was estimated by amplification of reference gene primers within the assay. To quantify the absolute abundance of each unique TCRbeta CDR3 rearrangement, sequence reads were collapsed and filtered. For each sample, productive Simpson clonality was calculated as the square root of Simpson's diversity index across productive rearrangements. TCRdb provides this immuneACCESS table in a form limited to in-frame rearrangements. Some clones are lacking; in checked studies, under half of them reflect an unresolved V gene, and why the rest are absent is not known. V and J calls and clone size are given by that table; D and trimming were obtained from the DNA. In this sample the table shows about 160,000 clones, roughly 90% of which occur a single time. The ten largest make up approximately 6.6% of the sample.

On this clone: Its recognized antigen is unknown. Per-base quality was not reported, and no clone a single base away is much larger than it.

Taken from cysteine to phenylalanine, the CDR3 has 17 residues. Just CDR3 DNA is preserved here, 51 bases in frame from base 1. CDR1 and CDR2 are read off the germline V gene as MGHDK and SYGVNS. V drops 3 bases and J drops 5 bases, leaving 22 bases in between. Overall results and qualifications from the work: The amount of clinical and demographic metadata varied by source and participant and was provided uncurated.

The source of this sequence is a woman aged 45-65 years who had recovered from COVID-19. The sequence is built from TRBV25-1 and TRBJ2-5, with TRBD2 perhaps the D gene, on 7 matching bases. The sequencing sample was made of PBMCs or T cells enriched from blood (not recorded which). The CDR3 amino acid sequence is: CASSDPPVGGARETQYF. In nucleotides, the sequence is TGTGCCAGCAGTGATCCCCCCGTGGGGGGGGCACGGGAGACCCAGTACTTC.